One sample yielded the 32 T cell receptor beta chains listed below, sequenced in a study of T-cell memory formation after mild COVID-19. TCRdb passed the 5' RACE reads through MiXCR, listing each CDR3 protein once. The table shows 220,000 or so distinct CDR3 sequences, with over 9% occurring only once. Input material: PBMCs or a T cell subset sorted from them (not recorded which). These receptors were collected from a man aged 18 to 29 who had mild COVID-19 (a few samples of this study predate the infection). Cell type and time point are not known.

There are a few counts of this clonotype. It may be a read error: a sequence one base away is much more abundant. This chain uses TRBV12-3 or TRBV12-4 with TRBJ2-7; 9 nucleotides agree with TRBD1. V shed 5 bases, J shed 3 bases, and the junction held 5 bases outside the gene matches. CDR3 length: 14 residues. The CDR3 region is CASSAGTGIYEQYF. CDR3 DNA sequence: TGTGCCAGCAGTGCCGGGACAGGGATCTACGAGCAGTACTTC.

This clonotype was seen repeatedly, ten times or more. The chain is built from TRBV4-1 and TRBJ2-3; maybe TRBD2 (7 bases). The germline CDR1 and CDR2 sequences are MGHRA and YSYEKL. This CDR3 comprises 13 residues. Trimming shortened V by 10 bases and J by 2 bases, and 13 bases separated the two germline ends. The CDR3 loop reads CATRGLSTDTQYF. As DNA, the CDR3 is TGCGCCACCAGGGGACTATCCACAGATACGCAGTATTTT.

The chain couples TRBV9 to TRBJ1-4; D ambiguous. Germline CDR1 SGDLS, CDR2 YYNGEE. This CDR3 comprises 15 residues. Between the trimmed V and J ends, which lost 0 bases and 8 bases, there was a span of 14 bases. DNA for the CDR3: TGTGCCAGCAGCGTAGCAGTGGGTCGGAGCGAAAAACTGTTTTTT. Amino acid sequence: CASSVAVGRSEKLFF.

This clonotype occurred a few times. The chain recombines TRBV12-3 or TRBV12-4 with TRBJ1-1; 7 nucleotides match TRBD1. This CDR3 comprises 14 residues. V dropped 6 bases and J dropped 1; count of bases not matched to a gene: 5. CDR3: CASSLTGRNTEAFF. The DNA for the CDR3 is TGTGCCAGCAGCTTGACAGGGCGGAACACTGAAGCTTTCTTT.

Ten or more counts support this clonotype. The chain has TRBV3-1 and TRBJ2-4, with D perhaps TRBD1 (6 bases). The V gene's germline CDR1 is LGHDT and CDR2 YNNKEL (reference sequence). V dropped 4 bases and J dropped 0 bases, with 10 bases sitting between them. The CDR3 consists of 15 residues. CDR3 sequence reads: CASSLGTLAKNIQYF. Written as DNA, the CDR3 is TGTGCCAGCAGCCTCGGGACATTAGCCAAAAACATTCAGTACTTC.

This clonotype was observed at least ten times. The genes are TRBV7-2 and TRBJ1-2, with D possibly TRBD1 on 6 matching bases. CDR1 and CDR2 from the germline V gene are SGHTA and FQGNSA. V gave up 4 bases and J gave up 6 bases, with 15 bases separating them. The CDR3 consists of 14 residues. Here the CDR3 DNA reads TGTGCCAGCAGCTCCCCCACACAGGGACATGGCTACACCTTC. Translated, it gives CASSSPTQGHGYTF. Variable domain in full (rest from reference TRBV7-2 and TRBJ1-2): GAGVSQSPSNKVTEKGKDVELRCDPISGHTALYWYRQSLGQGLEFLIYFQGNSAPDKSGLPSDRFSAERTGGSVSTLTIQRTQQEDSAVYLCASSSPTQGHGYTFGSGTRLTVV.

This chain joins TRBV12-3 or TRBV12-4 and TRBJ2-3, with D perhaps matching TRBD1 (6 bases). The CDR3 has 15 residues. The ends were cut back, 1 base at V and 6 bases at J, with 14 bases in the middle. The CDR3 DNA is TGTGCCAGCAGTTTAGTGGATGGGCAGGGGGATACGCAGTATTTT. This codes for CASSLVDGQGDTQYF.

This clonotype was observed a few times. As DNA, the CDR3 is TGCAGTTCCGGAGGGACAGGGAACACTGAAGCTTTCTTT. Translating it yields CSSGGTGNTEAFF. The J gene is TRBJ1-1, the V gene TRBV29-1; TRBD1 matches at 8 bases. From germline, CDR1 is SQVTM and CDR2 ANQGSEA. The CDR3 has 13 amino acids.

This clonotype was observed once. This chain joins TRBV13 and TRBJ1-1, with D perhaps matching TRBD1 (5 bases). V was shortened by 1 base and J by 3 bases, with 15 bases between the two germline ends. The CDR3 is 16 amino acids. Germline lookup yields CDR1 PRHDT and CDR2 FYEKMQ (reference sequence). CDR3 region: CASSLVLGQGDTEAFF. In nucleotides, the CDR3 is TGTGCCAGCAGCTTAGTTCTCGGGCAGGGCGACACTGAAGCTTTCTTT.

This clonotype has only a few counts. This chain links TRBV5-1 with TRBJ1-2, with D tentatively TRBD1 (6 bases). The CDR3 covers 14 residues. V was cut by 4 bases and J by 5 bases, with 15 bases left in between. Germline V gene sequence: CDR1 SGHRS, CDR2 YFSETQ. The CDR3 region is CASSLNPDSYGYTF. The DNA for the CDR3 is TGCGCCAGCAGCCTTAACCCGGACAGTTATGGCTACACCTTC.

The chain carries TRBV20-1 and TRBJ2-3; 11 nucleotides match TRBD2. Germline CDR1 is DFQATT and CDR2 is SNEGSKA (reference sequence). The junction had 10 bases not matched to a gene; V was cut back by 5 bases and J by 0 bases. The CDR3 consists of 17 residues. Written as DNA, the CDR3 is TGCAGTGCTGCGTATCTAGCGGGGGGAACTAGCACAGATACGCAGTATTTT. This encodes CSAAYLAGGTSTDTQYF.

This clonotype was seen at least ten times. V and J are TRBV20-1 and TRBJ1-2; TRBD1 might be the D (5 bases). V gave up 1 base and J gave up 0 bases, with 9 bases separating them. CDR1 and CDR2 from the germline V gene are DFQATT and SNEGSKA (reference sequence). CDR3 length: 14 residues. CDR3 DNA sequence: TGCAGTGCTAGAGTAAGGGACCCTAACTATGGCTACACCTTC. Amino acids: CSARVRDPNYGYTF.

This clonotype turned up a few times. The chain uses TRBV4-1 and TRBJ2-7, with 7 bases aligning to TRBD2. With 0 bases clipped from V and 7 bases from J, the junction kept 6 bases outside the gene matches. Germline CDR1 MGHRA, CDR2 YSYEKL. The CDR3 consists of 14 residues. The CDR3 coding sequence is TGCGCCAGCAGCCAAGACCCCCCAGCGGGAGAGCAGTACGTC. The encoded protein is CASSQDPPAGEQYV.

This clonotype was detected a few times. V usage is TRBV2 and J usage is TRBJ2-2, with TRBD2 identical over 9 bases. Germline CDR1 and CDR2: SNHLY and FYNNEI. The CDR3 extends over 16 amino acids. J was trimmed by 4 bases and V by 6 bases; bases with no gene match: 9. The CDR3 loop is CASRSGGRRSTGELFF. In DNA form, the CDR3 reads TGTGCCAGCAGGAGCGGGGGGCGACGCAGCACCGGGGAGCTGTTTTTT.

This clonotype was observed a few times. The rearrangement uses TRBV7-2 and TRBJ1-5; no clear D gene. This CDR3 region has 13 residues. The ends were cut back, 1 base at V and 7 bases at J, with 8 bases in the middle. The germline CDR1 and CDR2 sequences are SGHTA and FQGNSA. The CDR3: CASSLGRLQPQHF. CDR3 DNA sequence: TGTGCCAGCAGCTTAGGGCGGTTGCAGCCCCAGCATTTT.

The V call is TRBV9, the J call TRBJ1-4; D gene unclear. V was trimmed by 1 base and J by 7 bases, leaving 8 bases between them. Germline V lookup: CDR1 SGDLS, CDR2 YYNGEE. The CDR3 covers 13 residues. CDR3 nucleotides: TGTGCCAGCAGCGTACAGATTGGTGAAAAACTGTTTTTT. As protein: CASSVQIGEKLFF.

This chain uses TRBV29-1 with TRBJ2-5, with D unclear. Germline CDR1 SQVTM, CDR2 ANQGSEA. The V gene lost 3 bases and the J gene lost 5 bases, with 7 bases spanning the gap. CDR3 length: 11 residues. The DNA of the CDR3 is TGCAGCGTTGAGGTATTGGAGACCCAGTACTTC. Translation: CSVEVLETQYF. Full variable domain (remainder filled in from reference TRBV29-1 and TRBJ2-5): SAVISQKPSRDICQRGTSLTIQCQVDSQVTMMFWYRQQPGQSLTLIATANQGSEATYESGFVIDKFPISRPNLTFSTLTVSNMSPEDSSIYLCSVEVLETQYFGPGTRLLVL.

The CDR3 loop is CATSRVGNEQFF. For the CDR3, the DNA is TGTGCCACCAGCCGGGTTGGAAATGAGCAGTTCTTC. The chain links TRBV15 to TRBJ2-1; unclear D gene. Germline lookup yields CDR1 LNHNV and CDR2 YYDKDF (reference sequence). The CDR3 runs 12 residues. V was cut by 5 bases and J by 7 bases, with 9 bases left in between.

V is TRBV28 and J is TRBJ2-4; D tentatively reads TRBD1 or TRBD2 (5 bases each). CDR1 is MDHEN, CDR2 SYDVKM, per germline. V was pared by 8 bases and J by 2 bases, with 16 bases between. The CDR3 has 15 residues. The CDR3 bases are TGTGCCAGCGGCGGCTGGGGGTCATCCAAAAACATTCAGTACTTC. It specifies CASGGWGSSKNIQYF. Supplemented by reference TRBV28 and TRBJ2-4, the full variable domain reads DVKVTQSSRYLVKRTGEKVFLECVQDMDHENMFWYRQDPGLGLRLIYFSYDVKMKEKGDIPEGYSVSREKKERFSLILESASTNQTSMYLCASGGWGSSKNIQYFGAGTRLSVL.

Here the CDR3 reads CAISVPGTSRETQYF. The CDR3 DNA follows: TGTGCCATCAGTGTACCCGGGACTAGTCGGGAGACCCAGTACTTC. The rearrangement uses TRBV10-3 and TRBJ2-5; 8 nucleotides match TRBD2. The CDR3 covers 15 residues. With 4 bases clipped from V and 5 bases from J, the junction kept 9 bases outside the gene matches. Germline CDR1 reads ENHRY; CDR2 reads SYGVKD.

The CDR3 loop reads CASSQLARDEQFF. CDR3 sequence (DNA): TGCGCCAGCAGCCAACTCGCCAGAGATGAGCAGTTCTTC. The V and J genes are TRBV4-3 and TRBJ2-1; D gene uncertain. From germline, CDR1 is LGHNA and CDR2 YSLEER. V was clipped by 2 bases and J by 8 bases, with 10 bases between them. The CDR3 totals 13 residues.

This clonotype was found many times. The V gene is TRBV7-3, the J gene TRBJ2-1, with D possibly TRBD2 on 6 matching bases. V lost 5 bases to trimming and J lost 4 bases, with 9 bases between them. The germline V gene encodes CDR1 SGHTA and CDR2 FQGTGA. This CDR3 has 13 amino acids. CDR3 nucleotides: TGTGCCAGCAGCCAGGACTATTACAATGAGCAGTTCTTC. It translates to CASSQDYYNEQFF.

This clonotype was seen a few times. A junction end diverges from the germline sequence, so it may reflect a read error. The genes are TRBV18 and TRBJ2-2; 8 bases fit TRBD1. The germline V gene encodes CDR1 KGHSH and CDR2 LQKENI. The CDR3 is made up of 16 amino acids. The CDR3, as DNA: TGTGCCAGCTCTCCACTTGGACAGGGACGCGACGGGGAGCTGTTTTTT. This codes for CASSPLGQGRDGELFF. The complete variable domain, with remaining parts taken from reference TRBV18 and TRBJ2-2, reads NAGVMQNPRHLVRRRGQEARLRCSPMKGHSHVYWYRQLPEEGLKFMVYLQKENIIDESGMPKERFSAEFPKEGPSILRIQQVVRGDSAAYFCASSPLGQGRDGELFFGEGSRLTVL.

This rearrangement joins TRBV20-1 to TRBJ2-7; either TRBD1 or TRBD2 may fit D (5 bases each). Between the trimmed V and J ends, which lost 4 bases and 0 bases, there was a span of 10 bases. Germline V CDR1 and CDR2: DFQATT, SNEGSKA (reference sequence). The CDR3 totals 13 residues. The CDR3 region is CSATQGVSYEQYV. The CDR3 DNA is TGCAGTGCTACCCAGGGAGTCTCCTACGAGCAGTACGTC.

This clonotype was counted between two and nine times. The CDR3 sequence is CSARVPGMNTEAFF. The DNA for the CDR3 is TGCAGTGCTAGAGTTCCGGGTATGAACACTGAAGCTTTCTTT. The gene calls are TRBV20-1 and TRBJ1-1, with no clear D. V lost 1 base, J lost 0 bases, and 9 bases lay in between. CDR1 and CDR2 from the germline V gene are DFQATT and SNEGSKA (reference sequence). The CDR3 has 14 residues.

This clonotype was picked up a small number of times. This chain joins TRBV6-5 and TRBJ2-1, with 9 positions matching TRBD2. CDR1 is MNHEY and CDR2 is SVGAGI in the germline V gene. The ends lost 2 bases at V and 4 bases at J; junction bases unmatched: 9. The length of the CDR3 is 17 residues. For the CDR3, the DNA is TGTGCCAGCAGTTACAATCCTAGCGGGGCGGGTTACAATGAGCAGTTCTTC. The encoded protein is CASSYNPSGAGYNEQFF.

This clonotype was seen repeatedly, ten times or more. The CDR3 DNA follows: TGCGCCAGCAGCCAAGATCGAGGTGGCTACACCTTC. This sequence encodes CASSQDRGGYTF. The V call is TRBV4-3, the J call TRBJ1-2; D gene ambiguous. The germline V gene has CDR1 LGHNA and CDR2 YSLEER. V dropped 0 bases and J dropped 7 bases, with 6 bases sitting between them. The CDR3 runs to 12 residues.

V gene TRBV28 combines with J gene TRBJ1-2, with D perhaps TRBD1 (6 bases). The germline CDR1 and CDR2 sequences are MDHEN and SYDVKM. The CDR3 has 14 residues. V lost 6 bases, J lost 8 bases, and 19 bases lay in between. The CDR3 sequence is CASRLSGGQGGYTF. As DNA, the CDR3 is TGTGCCAGCAGGCTCTCCGGGGGGCAGGGCGGCTACACCTTC.

The chain links TRBV9 to TRBJ1-5; perhaps TRBD1 as D (6 bases). CDR1 and CDR2 from the germline V gene are SGDLS and YYNGEE. The V end was cut by 4 bases, the J end by 5 bases, with 16 bases between. This CDR3 is 15 amino acids long. CDR3 protein: CASSREGGTHQPQHF. The CDR3 DNA reads TGTGCCAGCAGCAGAGAGGGGGGAACTCATCAGCCCCAGCATTTT.

The genes are TRBV4-2 and TRBJ2-3, with 11 bases identical to TRBD2. CDR1 and CDR2 (germline): LGHNA, YNFKEQ. Trimming took 1 base from V and 4 from J; bases not matched to a gene: 4. This CDR3 is built from 16 residues. The CDR3 region is CASSQASGLAADTQYF. DNA for the CDR3: TGTGCCAGCAGCCAAGCCTCGGGACTAGCGGCAGATACGCAGTATTTT.

The V gene is TRBV3-1, the J gene TRBJ1-1; D gene unclear. CDR1 and CDR2 (germline): LGHDT, YNNKEL (reference sequence). V lost 4 bases, J lost 0 bases, and 12 bases lay in between. The CDR3 length is 15 residues. The CDR3 region is CASSLNPGMNTEAFF. The DNA for the CDR3 is TGTGCCAGCAGCCTAAACCCAGGAATGAACACTGAAGCTTTCTTT. The full variable domain, in which reference TRBV3-1 and TRBJ1-1 provide the parts outside the CDR3, is DTAVSQTPKYLVTQMGNDKSIKCEQNLGHDTMYWYKQDSKKFLKIMFSYNNKELIINETVPNRFSPKSPDKAHLNLHINSLELGDSAVYFCASSLNPGMNTEAFFGQGTRLTVV.

In this sample, this clonotype turned up many times. The J gene is TRBJ2-7, the V gene TRBV6-5, with a weak D call TRBD2 (6 bases). Germline V CDR1 and CDR2: MNHEY, SVGAGI. CDR3 length: 14 residues. The V gene lost 0 bases and the J gene lost 0 bases, with 6 bases spanning the gap. The CDR3 protein is CASSYSLASYEQYF. CDR3 nucleotide sequence: TGTGCCAGCAGTTACTCACTAGCCTCCTACGAGCAGTACTTC.